These 26 T cell receptor beta chains originate from one sample sequenced in a study of regulatory T cells in long-lasting Graves disease (dated by TCRdb to the early 2020s). What this sample's time point label stands for: newly diagnosed GD, antithyroid drugs for less than 3 months. For both TCR sequencing and RNA sequencing, RNA was extracted from PBMCs in TRIzol. Libraries were made using multiplex PCR. The sequencer listed for this sample is Illumina HiSeq 4000. To build TCR beta libraries, CDR3 regions were amplified by Arm-PCR using iRepertoire HTBI primers. TCRdb passed the public sequencing reads through fastp at Q25 and MiXCR, retaining productive beta sequences. One record per CDR3 amino acid sequence lists the most common genes and DNA. For this sample there are about 530,000 distinct CDR3 sequences; roughly a sixth appear just once. Roughly 25% of the sample is taken by the ten largest.

This sample was shared with a second study, whose subject was T cells in Graves' hyperthyroidism and ophthalmopathy.

The source material was peripheral blood mononuclear cells (PBMCs), sampled at new diagnosis, from a patient treated with antithyroid drugs. These receptor sequences come from a woman aged 35-65 years with Graves disease. Donor details come from another sample of the same person, matched by shared clones.

This clonotype was seen ten or more times. The chain recombines TRBV30 with TRBJ1-6, with D hard to call. The CDR3 runs 14 residues. Deletions cut 2 bases from V and 7 bases from J, with 12 bases between. Per germline, CDR1 GTSNPN and CDR2 SVGIG (reference sequence). The CDR3 loop is CAWSSPRVNSPLHF. The CDR3 coding sequence is TGTGCCTGGAGTTCCCCGCGGGTGAATTCACCCCTCCACTTT.

This clonotype came up many times. The chain has TRBV20-1 and TRBJ2-7, with D maybe TRBD1 (6 bases). V was trimmed by 3 bases and J by 6 bases, leaving 12 bases between them. There are 12 residues in the CDR3. CDR1 DFQATT and CDR2 SNEGSKA come from the germline V gene (reference sequence). The CDR3 nucleotides are TGCAGTGCTAGCACAGGGATCGGCGAGCAGTACTTC. Encoded protein: CSASTGIGEQYF.

This clonotype was observed a single time. CDR3 sequence reads: CSVEDSDTSGNTIYF. The DNA for the CDR3 is TGCAGCGTTGAAGACTCAGATACCTCTGGAAACACCATATATTTT. V gene TRBV29-1 combines with J gene TRBJ1-3; D gene unclear. The CDR3 covers 15 residues. Per the germline V gene, CDR1 is SQVTM and CDR2 is ANQGSEA. The germline V and J ends were trimmed by 0 bases and 0 bases, with 9 bases remaining between them.

The rearrangement uses TRBV3-1 and TRBJ2-7; perhaps D is TRBD1 or TRBD2 (6 bases each). V lost 4 bases and J 2 bases, leaving 15 bases between the germline ends. The CDR3 runs 15 residues. Per germline, CDR1 LGHDT and CDR2 YNNKEL (reference sequence). CDR3 bases: TGTGCCAGCAGCCGGCGGGACACGGAGACCTACGAGCAGTACTTC. The encoded protein is CASSRRDTETYEQYF.

This clonotype was picked up a small number of times. The chain has TRBV2 and TRBJ1-1, with unresolved D. Per the germline V gene, CDR1 is SNHLY and CDR2 is FYNNEI. Trimming removed 6 bases at V and 4 bases at J, with 9 bases between. The CDR3 has 12 amino acids. Here the CDR3 DNA reads TGTGCCAGCAGATGGGTTTTCACTGAAGCTTTCTTT. This translates into CASRWVFTEAFF.

This clonotype was recorded a few times. The chain carries TRBV5-1 and TRBJ2-2, with D possibly being TRBD1 (9 bases). The CDR3 totals 20 residues. V lost 4 bases to trimming and J lost 7 bases, with 32 bases between them. Germline values: CDR1 SGHRS, CDR2 YFSETQ. The CDR3 DNA sequence: TGCGCCAGCAGCCTCCCGGGACAGGGAACTAGCGGACTCAGGGGCGGGGAGCTGTTTTTT. Translating it yields CASSLPGQGTSGLRGGELFF.

A note on this clonotype: One end of the junction does not line up with germline, which may come from a read error. V usage is TRBV20-1 and J usage is TRBJ1-6; D perhaps matches TRBD1 (6 bases). The CDR3 spans 14 residues. CDR1 is DFQATT and CDR2 is SNEGSKA in the germline V gene (reference sequence). CDR3 coding DNA: TGCAGTACCCACGGGGGGCCCTATAATTCACCCCCCCACTTT. Translation: CSTHGGPYNSPPHF.

V usage is TRBV19 and J usage is TRBJ1-1; D remains unclear. Germline lookup yields CDR1 LNHDA and CDR2 SQIVND (reference sequence). The CDR3 length is 12 residues. V dropped 6 bases and J dropped 9 bases, with 14 bases sitting between them. The CDR3 DNA is TGTGCCAGTAGAAACCCACGGGGAAAAGCTTTCTTT. It encodes CASRNPRGKAFF. Looking up the rest from reference TRBV19 and TRBJ1-1 gives the full variable domain: DGGITQSPKYLFRKEGQNVTLSCEQNLNHDAMYWYRQDPGQGLRLIYYSQIVNDFQKGDIAEGYSVSREKKESFPLTVTSAQKNPTAFYLCASRNPRGKAFFGQGTRLTVV.

This clonotype was seen at least ten times. This chain joins TRBV20-1 and TRBJ2-7; the match to TRBD1 covers 10 bases. This CDR3 has 13 amino acids. Germline V lookup: CDR1 DFQATT, CDR2 SNEGSKA (reference sequence). CDR3: CSLGGQGNYEQYF. CDR3 DNA sequence: TGCTCCCTTGGGGGACAGGGGAACTACGAGCAGTACTTC.

This chain connects TRBV7-9 to TRBJ2-3; D is uncertain. The CDR3 covers 15 residues. Germline assignment: CDR1 SEHNR and CDR2 FQNEAQ (reference sequence). The ends were cut back, 3 bases at V and 1 base at J, with 11 bases in the middle. CDR3 sequence reads: CASSFPEMGTDTQYF. The CDR3, as DNA: TGTGCCAGCAGCTTCCCGGAGATGGGCACAGATACGCAGTATTTT.

The chain carries TRBV19 and TRBJ1-2; the D is unclear. This CDR3 is built from 15 residues. Germline V CDR1 and CDR2: LNHDA, SQIVND (reference sequence). Trimming stripped 4 bases from V and 0 bases from J, with 12 bases between. CDR3 DNA sequence: TGTGCCAGTAGTACTCCGGGGATAGCTAACTATGGCTACACCTTC. Amino acids: CASSTPGIANYGYTF.

This clonotype was seen only a few times. The gene calls are TRBV30 and TRBJ1-2; no firm D call. Trimming took 2 bases from V and 2 from J, leaving 12 bases between them. The CDR3 has 14 amino acids. Germline CDR1 reads GTSNPN; CDR2 reads SVGIG (reference sequence). The CDR3 sequence is CAWSKWAENYGYTF. In nucleotides, the CDR3 is TGTGCCTGGAGTAAGTGGGCAGAAAACTATGGCTACACCTTC.

This clonotype was counted a few times. The chain combines TRBV4-2 with TRBJ1-2, with 10 bases aligning to TRBD1. Germline CDR1 is LGHNA and CDR2 is YNFKEQ. The CDR3 has 15 amino acids. Losses at the gene ends were 6 bases for V and 1 base for J; bases not matched to a gene: 5. CDR3 coding DNA: TGTGCCAGCAGTCAGGGGACAGGGGATAACTATGGCTACACCTTC. It codes for CASSQGTGDNYGYTF.

The chain couples TRBV20-1 to TRBJ2-3, with 11 bases fitting TRBD2. This CDR3 contains 15 residues. The germline gives CDR1 DFQATT, CDR2 SNEGSKA (reference sequence). The V segment lost 5 bases and the J segment 4 bases; nucleotides outside the gene matches: 8. As DNA, the CDR3 is TGCAGTGCTCAGGCGCTAGCGGGGGGATCAGATACGCAGTATTTT. It codes for CSAQALAGGSDTQYF.

The V and J genes are TRBV3-1 and TRBJ1-6; tentatively, D is TRBD1 (5 bases). Deletions cut 8 bases from V and 10 bases from J, with 15 bases between. From germline, CDR1 is LGHDT and CDR2 YNNKEL (reference sequence). CDR3 length: 13 residues. The CDR3 region is CASAGRGGSPLHF. The CDR3 DNA sequence: TGTGCCAGCGCGGGGAGGGGTGGATCACCCCTCCACTTT.

The chain links TRBV27 to TRBJ1-2; the match to TRBD1 covers 9 bases. Trimming cost V 6 bases and J 3 bases; bases outside gene matches: 8. The CDR3 extends over 15 amino acids. Germline CDR1 MNHEY, CDR2 SMNVEV (reference sequence). The CDR3 nucleotides read TGTGCCAGCAGATCCTACAGGGGGCAACACTATGGCTACACCTTC. Translation gives CASRSYRGQHYGYTF.

This clonotype showed up just a few times. The chain links TRBV6-2 or TRBV6-3 to TRBJ1-1; D remains ambiguous. V was pared by 0 bases and J by 1 base, with 12 bases between. The length of the CDR3 is 16 residues. Germline V lookup: CDR1 MNHEY, CDR2 SVGEGT. DNA of the CDR3: TGTGCCAGCAGTTACTCGAGAAATGGAACGAACACTGAAGCTTTCTTT. Protein: CASSYSRNGTNTEAFF.

Comment on this clonotype: Sequence at one end of the junction differs from germline and may be a read error. The chain uses TRBV14 and TRBJ2-5; D might be TRBD1 (5 bases). The CDR3 has 12 amino acids. Germline CDR1 is SGHDN and CDR2 is FVKESK. The CDR3 protein is CASSQEVGAPRF. DNA of the CDR3: TGTGCCAGCAGCCAAGAGGTTGGGGCCCCGAGGTTC. Combining the CDR3 with reference TRBV14 and TRBJ2-5 gives the whole variable domain EAGVTQFPSHSVIEKGQTVTLRCDPISGHDNLYWYRRVMGKEIKFLLHFVKESKQDESGMPNNRFLAERTGGTYSTLKVQPAELEDSGVYFCASSQEVGAPRFGPGTRLLVL.

The rearrangement uses TRBV12-3 or TRBV12-4 and TRBJ2-3; weak D call: TRBD1 (6 bases). This CDR3 is 14 amino acids long. The V end lost 4 bases, the J end lost 4 bases, and 12 bases lay between the germline ends. The CDR3 DNA is TGTGCCAGCAGTTCCCTTACAGGGCCAGATACGCAGTATTTT. This encodes CASSSLTGPDTQYF.

The chain combines TRBV6-1 with TRBJ2-3, with D maybe TRBD1 (5 bases). The germline CDR1 and CDR2 sequences are MNHNS and SASEGT. CDR3 length: 14 residues. Trimming took off 2 bases at V and 5 bases at J, with 11 bases between the two ends. DNA for the CDR3: TGTGCCAGCAGTGAAAGGGGCAGTCAAGATACGCAGTATTTT. As protein: CASSERGSQDTQYF.

Comments on this clonotype: With a far larger clone one base away, a read error is the likely cause. The CDR3 region has the DNA TGTGCCAGCAACCAAGTTAGGGGCCGGGATACGCAGTATTTT. Its translation: CASNQVRGRDTQYF. The V call is TRBV12-3 or TRBV12-4, the J call TRBJ2-3; D is possibly TRBD1 (5 bases). The CDR3 loop spans 14 amino acids. With 7 bases removed from V and 6 bases from J, the gap between germline ends came to 17 bases.

Comment on this clonotype: A much larger clone differs from this one at a single base, so this may be a read error. The chain uses TRBV10-3 and TRBJ2-7, with D uncertain. Germline assignment: CDR1 ENHRY and CDR2 SYGVKD. There are 12 residues in the CDR3. The V end was cut by 11 bases, the J end by 3 bases, with 14 bases between. CDR3 nucleotide sequence: TGTGCCGTCACCCCGGACCGCTACGAGCAGTACTTC. Translated: CAVTPDRYEQYF.

V is TRBV6-6 and J is TRBJ1-2, with 7 bases that match TRBD1. Germline V gives CDR1 MNHNY, CDR2 SVGAGI (reference sequence). V was clipped by 0 bases and J by 6 bases; unmatched bases: 13. The CDR3 totals 17 residues. CDR3 amino acids: CASSYSSEGATAHGYTF. CDR3 in DNA: TGTGCCAGCAGTTACTCGAGTGAGGGGGCGACGGCGCATGGCTACACCTTC.

This clonotype was seen many times. The chain employs TRBV3-1 and TRBJ2-1; perhaps TRBD2 as D (6 bases). This CDR3 is 15 amino acids long. Trimming stripped 2 bases from V and 9 bases from J, with 17 bases between. Germline V gene lookup returns CDR1 LGHDT and CDR2 YNNKEL (reference sequence). The CDR3 region has the DNA TGTGCCAGCAGCCAAAGGGTTATACGGAGGGGTGAGCAGTTCTTC. Its protein product is CASSQRVIRRGEQFF.

This clonotype was found a few times. J is TRBJ1-2 and V is TRBV6-5, with a tentative D call TRBD1 (5 bases). CDR3 size: 15 residues. CDR1 and CDR2 from the germline V gene are MNHEY and SVGAGI. Trimming took off 2 bases at V and 7 bases at J, with 17 bases between the two ends. CDR3 sequence (DNA): TGTGCCAGCAGTTACCCAGACAGAAGCCTTGCTGGCTACACCTTC. Its protein is CASSYPDRSLAGYTF.

The V call is TRBV5-1, the J call TRBJ2-5; 8 bases fit TRBD1. The V and J ends lost 8 bases and 5 bases, in that order; junction bases with no gene match: 8. CDR1 is SGHRS, CDR2 YFSETQ, per germline. The CDR3 sequence is 13 residues long. CDR3 bases: TGCGCCAGTAAGGACAGGGAGTGGGAGACCCAGTACTTC. Protein: CASKDREWETQYF. Full variable domain (outside the CDR3, taken from reference TRBV5-1 and TRBJ2-5): KAGVTQTPRYLIKTRGQQVTLSCSPISGHRSVSWYQQTPGQGLQFLFEYFSETQRNKGNFPGRFSGRQFSNSRSEMNVSTLELGDSALYLCASKDREWETQYFGPGTRLLVL.